This T cell receptor (beta chain) was captured in a study of cytomegalovirus exposure and HLA in healthy donors. Study-level information: The use of the same platform for the approximately 110 validation repertoires and the roughly 700 first-cohort repertoires was reported by a later analysis.

The repertoire was sequenced with immunoSEQ multiplex PCR; TCRdb's copy has only in-frame clones and lacks some. The table has over 150,000 clones, under 95% seen once. J was trimmed by 7 bases and V by 6 bases; bases with no gene match: 6. The CDR3 spans 14 residues. Germline values: CDR1 MNHEY, CDR2 SVGAGI. This sequence joins TRBV6-5 and TRBJ1-4; 9 bases fit TRBD1. The source is a woman under 30 in good health and CMV-seropositive. Sequenced: PBMCs. The CDR3 DNA reads TGTGCCAGCAGCACCGGGACAGGGCTTGAAAAACTGTTTTTT. Residues: CASSTGTGLEKLFF.